This paragraph covers one T cell receptor (beta chain) sequence. The antigen is unknown. This entry is derived from a study of T-cell memory formation after mild COVID-19. As for the study in general: Clustering of TCRs was largely donor specific.

TCRdb re-called the 5' RACE reads through MiXCR, storing one row per CDR3 protein. The top ten hold about a fifth of the sample, which has under 350,000 distinct CDR3 sequences, about 17% seen once. V lost 0 bases and J lost 2, with 11 bases in between. The CDR3 is made up of 15 amino acids. Germline CDR1 is DFQATT and CDR2 is SNEGSKA (reference sequence). General study points: Pre-infection memory already had some responding clones, implying cross-reactive memory joined.

The sequenced material came from PBMCs or a T cell subset sorted from them (not recorded which). The receptor's source is a man aged 18 to 35 who had mild COVID-19 (a few samples of this study predate the infection). Cell type and time point are not known. V usage is TRBV20-1 and J usage is TRBJ2-1; perhaps TRBD2 as D (5 bases). The DNA of the CDR3 is TGCAGTGCTAGAGATAGAGCGGTCCCCTACAATGAGCAGTTCTTC. Its protein is CSARDRAVPYNEQFF.